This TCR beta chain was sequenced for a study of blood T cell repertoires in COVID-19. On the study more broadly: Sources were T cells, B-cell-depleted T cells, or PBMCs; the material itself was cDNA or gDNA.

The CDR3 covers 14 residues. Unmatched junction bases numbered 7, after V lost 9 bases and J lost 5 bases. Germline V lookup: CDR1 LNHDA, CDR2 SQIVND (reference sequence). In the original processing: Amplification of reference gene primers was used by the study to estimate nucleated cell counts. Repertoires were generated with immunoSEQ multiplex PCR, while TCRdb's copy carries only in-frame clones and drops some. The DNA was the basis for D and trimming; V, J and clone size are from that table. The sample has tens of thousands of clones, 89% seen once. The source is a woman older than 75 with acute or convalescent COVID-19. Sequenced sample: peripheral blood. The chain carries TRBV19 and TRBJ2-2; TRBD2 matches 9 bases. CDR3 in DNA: TGTGCCAGCAAAGGACTAGCGACGACCGGGGAGCTGTTTTTT. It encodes CASKGLATTGELFF.